The T cell receptor (beta chain) described here comes from a study of blood T cell repertoires in COVID-19. Looked up from germline, CDR1 is KGHSH and CDR2 is LQKENI. Trimming removed 3 bases at V and 0 bases at J, with 8 bases between. This CDR3 is built from 15 residues. In the original processing: Reference gene primer amplification in the assay estimated nucleated cell counts. Repertoires were generated with immunoSEQ multiplex PCR, while TCRdb's copy carries only in-frame clones and drops some. V and J calls and clone size are as listed in that table; D and trimming were resolved from the DNA. The sample lists roughly 70,000 clones; around 77% were seen once.

The chain links TRBV18 to TRBJ2-2; D perhaps matches TRBD2 (5 bases). The TCR sequence derives from a human donor in a cohort sampled during active COVID-19. What was sequenced was peripheral blood. In DNA, the CDR3 is TGTGCCAGCTCACCGACTACCACGAACACCGGGGAGCTGTTTTTT. It specifies CASSPTTTNTGELFF.